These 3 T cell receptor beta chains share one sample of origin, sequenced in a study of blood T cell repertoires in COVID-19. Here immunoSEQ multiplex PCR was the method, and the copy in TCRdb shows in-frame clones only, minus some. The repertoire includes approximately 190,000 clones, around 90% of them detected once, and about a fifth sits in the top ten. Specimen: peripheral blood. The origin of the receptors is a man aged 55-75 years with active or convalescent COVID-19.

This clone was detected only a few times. The CDR3 DNA sequence: TGTGCCACCAGCAGAGATAACGGACAGGGCTGGTCACCCCTCCACTTT. It codes for CATSRDNGQGWSPLHF. The chain links TRBV15 to TRBJ1-6; 8 bases are shared with TRBD1. The trim removed 0 bases at V and 10 bases at J, leaving 8 bases unmatched. The CDR3 is 16 amino acids. Per the germline V gene, CDR1 is LNHNV and CDR2 is YYDKDF (reference sequence).

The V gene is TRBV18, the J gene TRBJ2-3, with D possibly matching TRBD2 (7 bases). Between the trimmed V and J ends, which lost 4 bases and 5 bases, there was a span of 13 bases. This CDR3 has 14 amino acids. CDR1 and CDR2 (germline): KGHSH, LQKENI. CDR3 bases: TGTGCCAGCTCACTCACCGGGGGGCAAGATACGCAGTATTTT. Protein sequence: CASSLTGGQDTQYF.

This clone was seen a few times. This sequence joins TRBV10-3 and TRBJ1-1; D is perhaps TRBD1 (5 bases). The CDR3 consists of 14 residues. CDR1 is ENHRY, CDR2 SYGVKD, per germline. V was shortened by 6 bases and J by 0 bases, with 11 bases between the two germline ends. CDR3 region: CAIRGHFMNTEAFF. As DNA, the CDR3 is TGTGCCATCAGAGGACACTTCATGAACACTGAAGCTTTCTTT.